In this sample, the clone carrying this T cell receptor beta chain turned up many times. TCRdb independently ran MiXCR on the 5' RACE reads; one entry per CDR3 protein. Here the sample spans over 55,000 distinct CDR3 sequences, roughly 10% being singletons. These data belong to a study of neurological immune-mediated disorders. There are 12 residues in the CDR3. From germline, CDR1 is ENHRY and CDR2 SYGVKD. Trimming left V 2 bases short and J 5 bases short, with 6 bases between. Time point in this sample: longitudinal time-point 2. The source of this sequence is a man younger than 45 in good health. This chain joins TRBV10-3 and TRBJ2-5; D uncertain. Material: PBMCs. In DNA, the CDR3 is TGTGCCATCAGTGAGGCATTGGAGACCCAGTACTTC. Translation gives CAISEALETQYF.